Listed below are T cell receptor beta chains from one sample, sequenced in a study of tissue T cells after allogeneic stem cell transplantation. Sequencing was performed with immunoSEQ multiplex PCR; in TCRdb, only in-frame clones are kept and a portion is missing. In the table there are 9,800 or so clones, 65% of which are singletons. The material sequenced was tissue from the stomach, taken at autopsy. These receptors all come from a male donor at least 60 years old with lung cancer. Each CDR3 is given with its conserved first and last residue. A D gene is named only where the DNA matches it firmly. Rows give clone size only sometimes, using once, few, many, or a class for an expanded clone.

TGTGCCACCAGCAGTGGACAGGGTCCCAATGAAGCTTTCTTT | CATSSGQGPNEAFF | NA | TRBD1 | TRBJ1-1 | 14 | TRBV15
TGCAGCGGGGGCCAGAGCTCCTACGAGCAGTACTTC | CSGGQSSYEQYF | few | NA | TRBJ2-7 | 12 | TRBV29-1
TGTGCCAGCAGTCCTCCGGGGAACGACCCCACAGATACGCAGTATTTT | CASSPPGNDPTDTQYF | NA | NA | TRBJ2-3 | 16 | TRBV28
TGTGCCAGCAGCTTAGCCGAGCCAACAAACTCACCCCTCCACTTT | CASSLAEPTNSPLHF | medium-sized | NA | TRBJ1-6 | 15 | TRBV7-6
TGTGCCAGCAATGAGAAGGGATTGAATCAGCCCCAGCATTTT | CASNEKGLNQPQHF | once | NA | TRBJ1-5 | 14 | TRBV7-8
TGTGCCAGCAGCCCGCCTGCAACTAATGAAAAACTGTTTTTT | CASSPPATNEKLFF | NA | NA | TRBJ1-4 | 14 | TRBV28
TGTGCCAGTAGACAGGGATCTTTCGGGGGTCAGCCCCAGCATTTT | CASRQGSFGGQPQHF | once | NA | TRBJ1-5 | 15 | TRBV19
TGTGCCAGCAGCGCCCCTCCTCCAGATACGCAGTATTTT | CASSAPPPDTQYF | NA | NA | TRBJ2-3 | 13 | TRBV7-2
TGTGCCAGCAGCCGGGAACCAGGGAATCAGCCCCAGCATTTT | CASSREPGNQPQHF | NA | NA | TRBJ1-5 | 14 | TRBV9
TGTGCCAGCAGCCCCGACAGGCTACAAGAGACCCAGTACTTC | CASSPDRLQETQYF | NA | NA | TRBJ2-5 | 14 | TRBV7-9